A selection of T cell receptor beta chains follows, all from one sample in a study of cytomegalovirus exposure and HLA in healthy donors. Produced via immunoSEQ multiplex PCR; TCRdb's table is partial and in-frame only. This sample yields about 130,000 clones, of which about 78% are seen a single time; 2.5% to 3% belongs to the top ten. Material: PBMCs. These receptors all come from a human donor in good health. The CDR3 runs from the conserved cysteine through the conserved F or W.

V gene,CDR3 protein
TRBV10-3,CAISRGDSGNTIYF
TRBV6-1,CASSEQPGQGSQPQHF
TRBV4-3,CASSRDGLAENNEQFF
TRBV5-4,CASGKLTSGSTDTQYF
TRBV7-2,CASSLVFGGNIQYF
TRBV4-2,CASSQEAGGPDTQYF
TRBV4-1,CASSLRTGEDYEQYF
TRBV2,CASWDRAGANVLTF
TRBV5-6,CASSSGRLPSYNEQFF
TRBV5-4,CASSTSGGAAYNEQFF
TRBV4-2,CASSRLAGGLSTDTQYF
TRBV7-2,CASSSTGTSGVTDTQYF
TRBV30,CAWSVLRGYTF
TRBV5-8,CASSLGRETQYF
TRBV20-1,CSLDWNTEAFF
TRBV2,CASRGRDTQYF
TRBV7-9,CASSLVTFTGELFF
TRBV6-1,CASSTRMGTGYGYTF